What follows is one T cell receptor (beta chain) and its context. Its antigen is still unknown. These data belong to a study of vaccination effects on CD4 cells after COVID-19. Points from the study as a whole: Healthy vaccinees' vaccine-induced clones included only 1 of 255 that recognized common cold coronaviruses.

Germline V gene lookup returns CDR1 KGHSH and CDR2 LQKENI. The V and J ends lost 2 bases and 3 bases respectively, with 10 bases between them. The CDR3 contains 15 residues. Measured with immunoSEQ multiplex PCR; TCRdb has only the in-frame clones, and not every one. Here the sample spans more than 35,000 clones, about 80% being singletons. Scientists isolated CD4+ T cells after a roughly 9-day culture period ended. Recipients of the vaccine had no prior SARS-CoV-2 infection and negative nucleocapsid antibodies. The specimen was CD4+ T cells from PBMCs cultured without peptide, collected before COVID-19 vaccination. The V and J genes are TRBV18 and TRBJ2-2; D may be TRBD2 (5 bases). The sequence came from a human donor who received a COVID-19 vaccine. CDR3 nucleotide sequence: TGTGCCAGCTCACCAGAGGGTTTCGACACCGGGGAGCTGTTTTTT. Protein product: CASSPEGFDTGELFF.